The clone carrying this T cell receptor beta chain was counted many times. Its antigen is still unknown. TCRdb passed the reads through MiXCR, listing each CDR3 protein once. The sample lists around 450,000 distinct CDR3 sequences, around 11% occurring once. This sample was included in a study of T cell repertoires in cytomegalovirus infection. Study in general: CMV infection plus the matching HLA type was flagged by public TCR beta signatures. Broader study findings: It was HLA-C-restricted CMV-specific TCR beta clonotypes that dominated the response ex vivo. Adding up the frequency of public TCR beta families identified people who carried CMV plus the relevant HLA.

The CDR3 runs 16 residues. CDR1 and CDR2 from the germline V gene are KGHSH and LQKENI. Between the trimmed V and J ends, which lost 2 bases and 1 base, there was a span of 11 bases. This clonotype was sampled from a human donor in good health (CMV status not recorded). Some clones in this sample may be carry-over from other donors' samples. The chain carries TRBV18 and TRBJ2-2, with D uncertain. The sample comprised PBMCs. The CDR3 protein is CASSPFRPGNTGELFF. The DNA for the CDR3 is TGTGCCAGCTCACCATTTCGGCCAGGGAACACCGGGGAGCTGTTTTTT.